What follows are 7 T cell receptor beta chains derived from one specimen sequenced in a study of beta chain features in type 1 diabetes. Expressed TCRB transcripts were sequenced, since all the RNA that had been isolated was reverse transcribed. Profiled with immunoSEQ multiplex PCR; TCRdb holds only in-frame clones, not every one. The table records 970,000 or so clones, under 20% of them present only once. Sequenced input: naive CD4+ T cells from blood. The origin of the receptors is a woman younger than 30 in good health.

This clone was seen many times. The CDR3 sequence is CASSQGGLAEAKNIQYF. CDR3 DNA sequence: TGTGCCAGCAGCCAAGGGGGGCTAGCGGAAGCCAAAAACATTCAGTACTTC. The gene calls are TRBV14 and TRBJ2-4; D might be TRBD2 (7 bases). Trimming took off 1 base at V and 0 bases at J, with 13 bases between the two ends. Germline V gives CDR1 SGHDN, CDR2 FVKESK. CDR3 length: 17 amino acids.

This clone came up a few times. DNA of the CDR3: TGTGCCAGCAGCCAGGGAAGGGACGAGCAGTACTTC. This codes for CASSQGRDEQYF. The chain uses TRBV28 and TRBJ2-5; D may be TRBD1 (5 bases). The end of the DNA fits TRBJ2-7 better, so the J call may be wrong. From germline, CDR1 is MDHEN and CDR2 SYDVKM. The CDR3 length is 12 residues.

This clone was picked up a small number of times. This chain connects TRBV28 to TRBJ1-1; D is unresolved. This CDR3 is built from 12 residues. Per germline, CDR1 MDHEN and CDR2 SYDVKM. V lost 7 bases and J 8 bases, leaving 14 bases between the germline ends. DNA of the CDR3: TGTGCCAGCACTCCACCCGGGCAGGAAGCTTTCTTT. Translated, it gives CASTPPGQEAFF.

The chain employs TRBV7-2 and TRBJ1-5; D is perhaps TRBD1 (5 bases). The CDR3 loop spans 16 amino acids. Germline assignment: CDR1 SGHTA and CDR2 FQGNSA. Trimming removed 3 bases from V and 2 bases from J, with 14 bases in between. The CDR3: CASSLGWGSGNQPQHF. The CDR3 region has the DNA TGTGCCAGCAGCTTGGGGTGGGGGAGCGGCAATCAGCCCCAGCATTTT.

The chain links TRBV18 to TRBJ1-4, with D unresolved. Looked up from germline, CDR1 is KGHSH and CDR2 is LQKENI. The length of the CDR3 is 16 residues. V shed 2 bases and J shed 4 bases, with 14 bases lying between them. The CDR3 region is CASSPGSPSGNEKLFF. CDR3 DNA: TGTGCCAGCTCACCAGGGTCGCCCTCGGGTAATGAAAAACTGTTTTTT. Drawing the rest from reference TRBV18 and TRBJ1-4, the complete variable domain is NAGVMQNPRHLVRRRGQEARLRCSPMKGHSHVYWYRQLPEEGLKFMVYLQKENIIDESGMPKERFSAEFPKEGPSILRIQQVVRGDSAAYFCASSPGSPSGNEKLFFGSGTQLSVL.

In DNA, the CDR3 is TGTGCCAGCTCACCTCACAGGGGAGAGGTTGCCGGGGAGCTGTTTTTT. Encoded protein: CASSPHRGEVAGELFF. This sequence joins TRBV18 and TRBJ2-2, with 7 bases identical to TRBD1. The V segment lost 3 bases and the J segment 6 bases; nucleotides outside the gene matches: 10. Germline V CDR1 and CDR2: KGHSH, LQKENI. This CDR3 has 16 amino acids.

The chain combines TRBV2 with TRBJ2-7, with 7 bases that match TRBD2. CDR1 is SNHLY and CDR2 is FYNNEI in the germline V gene. CDR3 length: 15 residues. Losses at the gene ends were 3 bases for V and 0 bases for J; bases not matched to a gene: 5. The CDR3: CASSDPSSGSYEQYF. CDR3 nucleotides: TGTGCCAGCAGTGACCCCTCTAGCGGCTCCTACGAGCAGTACTTC.